The source of this TCR beta chain is a study of blood T cell repertoires in COVID-19. Study details: T cells, B-cell-depleted T cells, or PBMCs supplied cDNA or gDNA.

There are 23 residues in the CDR3. Germline V gene lookup returns CDR1 MDHEN and CDR2 SYDVKM. Trimming pared 6 bases from V and 0 bases from J, leaving 35 bases between. In this sample, this clone turned up once. In the original workflow: Estimated nucleated cell counts came from reference gene primer amplification. TCRdb keeps only in-frame clones here, not all; method: immunoSEQ multiplex PCR. Clone size and V and J calls were adopted from that table, with D and trimming inferred from the DNA. In the table there are just over 15,000 clones, 82% of which are singletons. This TCR was sampled from a man aged 80 or over with active or convalescent COVID-19. The gene calls are TRBV28 and TRBJ2-2; TRBD2 might be the D (5 bases). Input material: peripheral blood. The CDR3 loop is CASSQRRGLVTRRTTANTGELFF. In DNA form, the CDR3 reads TGTGCCAGCAGCCAGAGGCGAGGGTTGGTTACCCGAAGAACTACCGCGAACACCGGGGAGCTGTTTTTT.